This note documents a single T cell receptor (beta chain) sequence. The antigen it recognizes is unknown. Base quality data are lacking; no much larger clone is found one base away. Preparation of the library involved the immunoSEQ multiplex PCR assay. In its TCRdb copy, this immuneACCESS table keeps in-frame sequences only and misses some clones. Where compared with another copy, unresolved V genes explain less than half of these, and the others have no known cause. This sample gives around 110,000 clones in total; 93% of them show up just once. About 2.5% of the sample is taken by the ten largest. The entry originates in a study of control samples from healthy donors and cancer patients (dated by TCRdb to the early 2020s). V trim: 2 bases; J trim: 6 bases; unmatched bases: 7. Including the terminal cysteine and phenylalanine, the CDR3 comprises 15 residues. Only the CDR3 part of the read is kept: 45 bases, read in frame from the first base.

The sample consisted of blood. This TCR was sampled from a man aged 30 to 39 in good health. Recombination connected TRBV5-3 to TRBJ2-2; 7 bases in the junction line up with TRBD1. TRBV5-3 carries the ORF label, with uncertain function. The nucleotide sequence is given as TGTGCCAGAAGCTTCTTCCGGCAGGGGGCCGGGGAGCTGTTTTTT. Translated, it reads CARSFFRQGAGELFF.